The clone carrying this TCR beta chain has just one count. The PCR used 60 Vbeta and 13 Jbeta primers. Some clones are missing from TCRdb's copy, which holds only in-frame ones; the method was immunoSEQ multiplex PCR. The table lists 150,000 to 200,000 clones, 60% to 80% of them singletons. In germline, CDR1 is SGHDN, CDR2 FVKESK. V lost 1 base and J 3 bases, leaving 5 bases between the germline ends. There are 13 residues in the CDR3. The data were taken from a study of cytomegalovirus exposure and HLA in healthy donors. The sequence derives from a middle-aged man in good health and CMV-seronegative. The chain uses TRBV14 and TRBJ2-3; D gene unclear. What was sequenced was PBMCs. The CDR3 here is CASSQALTDTQYF. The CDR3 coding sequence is TGTGCCAGCAGCCAAGCCTTAACAGATACGCAGTATTTT.